One and the same sample provided the 29 T cell receptor beta chains below, sequenced in a study of T cells after yellow fever vaccination. TCRdb analysed the 5' RACE reads with MiXCR anew, one entry per CDR3 protein. The data hold about 160,000 distinct CDR3 sequences, with around 7% observed a single time. The starting material was CD4+ T cells sorted from PBMCs, obtained 4 to 5 days after the first yellow fever vaccination. The receptors were sampled from a man younger than 30 who received the YFV17D yellow fever vaccine.

This clonotype has ten or more counts. The chain recombines TRBV20-1 with TRBJ1-5, with D perhaps matching TRBD1 (5 bases). The CDR3 has 14 amino acids. V lost 3 bases, J lost 6 bases, and 15 bases lay in between. CDR1 DFQATT and CDR2 SNEGSKA come from the germline V gene (reference sequence). CDR3 bases: TGCAGTGCTAGCACATGGGGTCAGGGTCAGCCCCAGCATTTT. It codes for CSASTWGQGQPQHF.

V gene TRBV5-1 combines with J gene TRBJ1-3; D unclear. Germline CDR1 and CDR2: SGHRS and YFSETQ. Between the trimmed V and J ends, which lost 4 bases and 0 bases, there was a span of 8 bases. The CDR3 totals 14 residues. The CDR3 loop is CASSEDGSGNTIYF. In nucleotides, the CDR3 is TGCGCCAGCAGCGAGGACGGCTCTGGAAACACCATATATTTT.

This clonotype was recorded at least ten times. The gene calls are TRBV11-1 and TRBJ1-5, with D perhaps TRBD1 (6 bases). Germline CDR1 is SGHAT and CDR2 is FQDESV (reference sequence). Trimming took 5 bases from V and 2 from J, leaving 25 bases between them. The CDR3 runs to 19 residues. In DNA form, the CDR3 reads TGTGCCAGCAGCCGTTCGGGTGGGGGGGCCCTTAGTGGCAATCAGCCCCAGCATTTT. It codes for CASSRSGGGALSGNQPQHF.

The genes are TRBV6-2 or TRBV6-3 and TRBJ2-1, with 9 nucleotides matching TRBD2. The CDR3 contains 19 residues. In germline, CDR1 is MNHEY, CDR2 SVGEGT. V lost 6 bases and J lost 5; bases outside the gene matches: 20. The CDR3 reads CASRHYRASGVISDNEQFF. CDR3 in DNA: TGTGCCAGCAGACATTACAGGGCTAGCGGGGTGATCTCAGACAATGAGCAGTTCTTC.

This clonotype was observed a handful of times. J is TRBJ1-2 and V is TRBV6-2 or TRBV6-3; maybe TRBD1 (6 bases). The CDR3 runs to 15 residues. CDR1 is MNHEY, CDR2 SVGEGT, per germline. The V end was cut by 1 base, the J end by 4 bases, with 13 bases between. CDR3 nucleotides: TGTGCCAGCAGTTACTTGCCCGGCAGGGGCTATGGCTACACCTTC. Encoded protein: CASSYLPGRGYGYTF.

V gene TRBV28 combines with J gene TRBJ1-4, with a possible D match to TRBD1 (6 bases). Germline-derived CDR1 and CDR2 are MDHEN and SYDVKM. V was trimmed by 6 bases and J by 10 bases, leaving 21 bases between them. This CDR3 region has 15 residues. The CDR3 coding sequence is TGTGCCAGCAGCCCTCACGGGGGGCCCAAAGGAAAACTGTTTTTT. Protein product: CASSPHGGPKGKLFF.

In its sample, this clonotype was seen a few times. This rearrangement joins TRBV30 to TRBJ2-3, with TRBD2 matching 8 bases. V lost 1 base and J lost 4; bases outside the gene matches: 7. The CDR3 is 15 amino acids. CDR1 and CDR2 (germline): GTSNPN, SVGIG (reference sequence). The CDR3 DNA reads as TGTGCCTGGAGTGGAATTAGCGGGGTGCCAGATACGCAGTATTTT. Translating it yields CAWSGISGVPDTQYF.

This clonotype has ten or more counts. The chain combines TRBV5-1 with TRBJ1-6; D is ambiguous. CDR1 is SGHRS, CDR2 YFSETQ, per germline. The CDR3 totals 13 residues. V lost 0 bases and J 13 bases, leaving 11 bases between the germline ends. CDR3 nucleotides: TGCGCCAGCAGCTTGGACGGCCGGTTTCCCCTCCACTTT. Translated, it gives CASSLDGRFPLHF.

This clonotype was observed a handful of times. This chain connects TRBV27 to TRBJ1-1; no reliable D call. Looked up from germline, CDR1 is MNHEY and CDR2 is SMNVEV (reference sequence). This CDR3 is built from 14 residues. V was trimmed by 0 bases and J by 0 bases, leaving 5 bases between them. As DNA, the CDR3 is TGTGCCAGCAGTTTATCAGTAGTGAACACTGAAGCTTTCTTT. Translating it yields CASSLSVVNTEAFF.

This clonotype came up many times. This sequence joins TRBV5-1 and TRBJ2-1; D might be TRBD2 (6 bases). V was shortened by 0 bases and J by 9 bases, with 10 bases between the two germline ends. Germline V CDR1 and CDR2: SGHRS, YFSETQ. The CDR3 covers 13 residues. The CDR3: CASSLDGRFEQFF. CDR3 in DNA: TGCGCCAGCAGCTTGGATGGGAGGTTTGAGCAGTTCTTC.

This clonotype turned up a few times. In DNA, the CDR3 is TGTGCCAGCAGTGGGGGGGCCAAAAACATTCAGTACTTC. Translated: CASSGGAKNIQYF. The chain employs TRBV2 and TRBJ2-4, with D possibly called TRBD1 or TRBD2 (5 bases each). This CDR3 spans 13 amino acids. Per germline, CDR1 SNHLY and CDR2 FYNNEI. Trimming took off 4 bases at V and 1 base at J, with 5 bases between the two ends. The full variable domain, with the rest looked up from reference TRBV2 and TRBJ2-4, is EPEVTQTPSHQVTQMGQEVILRCVPISNHLYFYWYRQILGQKVEFLVSFYNNEISEKSEIFDDQFSVERPDGSNFTLKIRSTKLEDSAMYFCASSGGAKNIQYFGAGTRLSVL.

This clonotype was seen a handful of times. J is TRBJ2-5 and V is TRBV6-1, with a weak D call TRBD1 (5 bases). Germline V gene sequence: CDR1 MNHNS, CDR2 SASEGT. The ends were cut back, 5 bases at V and 4 bases at J, with 17 bases in the middle. This CDR3 contains 15 residues. The CDR3 reads CASSRRGHQGETQYF. The CDR3 DNA reads TGTGCCAGCAGTCGAAGAGGACACCAGGGAGAGACCCAGTACTTC.

This clonotype came up many times. The V and J genes are TRBV29-1 and TRBJ2-4; TRBD1 aligns across 8 bases. CDR1 SQVTM and CDR2 ANQGSEA come from the germline V gene. There are 14 residues in the CDR3. V was pared by 5 bases and J by 4 bases, with 7 bases of the junction left unmatched. CDR3: CSVLTGQGKNIQYF. CDR3 nucleotides: TGCAGCGTTTTAACCGGACAGGGAAAAAACATTCAGTACTTC.

This chain uses TRBV5-1 with TRBJ2-5; a weak D match, TRBD2 (6 bases). The germline V gene has CDR1 SGHRS and CDR2 YFSETQ. The CDR3 runs 14 residues. Trimming took 0 bases from V and 4 from J, leaving 10 bases between them. The CDR3, as DNA: TGCGCCAGCAGCTTGGGGGGGGAGAGAGAGACCCAGTACTTC. This sequence encodes CASSLGGERETQYF.

The V gene is TRBV6-5, the J gene TRBJ1-5; 7 nucleotides agree with TRBD1. CDR3 length: 15 amino acids. J gave up 7 bases and V 0 bases, and 6 bases lay outside the gene matches. Germline CDR1 MNHEY, CDR2 SVGAGI. CDR3 sequence reads: CASSYSRQGRQPQHF. CDR3 nucleotides: TGTGCCAGCAGTTACTCCCGACAGGGACGACAGCCCCAGCATTTT.

There are many counts of this clonotype. The chain couples TRBV5-8 to TRBJ2-7; 7 nucleotides match TRBD1. Germline V gives CDR1 SGHTS, CDR2 YDEGEE. The CDR3 is 14 residues long. Trimming removed 7 bases from V and 2 bases from J; junction bases left unmatched: 9. CDR3: CASAHPQGTYEQYF. The CDR3 nucleotides are TGTGCCAGCGCCCATCCACAGGGGACCTACGAGCAGTACTTC.

The chain combines TRBV24-1 with TRBJ2-3; D may match TRBD1 or TRBD2 (6 bases each). CDR3 size: 15 residues. The ends were cut back, 5 bases at V and 4 bases at J, with 15 bases in the middle. Per germline, CDR1 KGHDR and CDR2 SFDVKD. In nucleotides, the CDR3 is TGTGCCACCAGTGGTGTCGGGGGCGACTCAGATACGCAGTATTTT. As protein: CATSGVGGDSDTQYF.

The chain recombines TRBV7-2 with TRBJ1-1; TRBD1 matches at 9 bases. Germline CDR1 and CDR2: SGHTA and FQGNSA. The J segment lost 0 bases and the V segment lost 4 bases, leaving 6 bases of the junction unmatched. This CDR3 has 16 amino acids. The CDR3 loop reads CASSSGTGIMNTEAFF. In DNA, the CDR3 is TGTGCCAGCAGCTCCGGGACAGGGATTATGAACACTGAAGCTTTCTTT.

For this clonotype: This sequence may be a read error, since a much larger clone differs from it by one base. The chain has TRBV12-3 or TRBV12-4 and TRBJ2-7; D ambiguous. There are 12 residues in the CDR3. The CDR3 sequence is CAGSLAFREQYF. CDR3 DNA: TGTGCCGGCAGCTTGGCGTTTAGGGAGCAGTACTTC.

This clonotype was found a few times. The chain couples TRBV5-1 to TRBJ2-1, with 8 bases fitting TRBD1. J was trimmed by 6 bases and V by 0 bases; bases with no gene match: 11. The CDR3 is 17 residues long. Germline CDR1 and CDR2: SGHRS and YFSETQ. CDR3 nucleotide sequence: TGCGCCAGCAGCTTGGGGAGTACCGGGACAGGATTCAATGAGCAGTTCTTC. Translated: CASSLGSTGTGFNEQFF.

This clonotype occurred many times. The chain combines TRBV29-1 with TRBJ1-2; D unclear. The germline CDR1 and CDR2 sequences are SQVTM and ANQGSEA. CDR3 length: 12 amino acids. The V end was cut by 8 bases, the J end by 3 bases, with 13 bases between. This chain's CDR3 is CSCAEVHYGYTF. The CDR3 coding sequence is TGCAGCTGCGCAGAGGTTCACTATGGCTACACCTTC. Supplemented by reference TRBV29-1 and TRBJ1-2, the full variable domain reads SAVISQKPSRDICQRGTSLTIQCQVDSQVTMMFWYRQQPGQSLTLIATANQGSEATYESGFVIDKFPISRPNLTFSTLTVSNMSPEDSSIYLCSCAEVHYGYTFGSGTRLTVV.

This clonotype was detected many times. CDR3 protein: CASRTEGGNEQFF. In DNA form, the CDR3 reads TGTGCCAGCAGAACGGAGGGGGGCAATGAGCAGTTCTTC. V usage is TRBV7-9 and J usage is TRBJ2-1; D tentatively reads TRBD1 or TRBD2 (6 bases each). This CDR3 region has 13 residues. The ends were cut back, 6 bases at V and 6 bases at J, with 12 bases in the middle. CDR1 and CDR2 from the germline V gene are SEHNR and FQNEAQ (reference sequence).

The CDR3 DNA reads TGCAGCGCCTACGCGAGGAGCTCCTACAATGAGCAGTTCTTC. As protein: CSAYARSSYNEQFF. The V and J genes are TRBV29-1 and TRBJ2-1, with D uncertain. V was trimmed by 7 bases and J by 0 bases, leaving 13 bases between them. CDR1 is SQVTM, CDR2 ANQGSEA, per germline. The CDR3 contains 14 residues.

At least ten counts were recorded for this clonotype. The chain recombines TRBV24-1 with TRBJ1-5; D call uncertain. The V end was cut by 4 bases, the J end by 4 bases, with 13 bases between. This CDR3 is 15 amino acids long. CDR1 is KGHDR, CDR2 SFDVKD, per germline. This CDR3 reads CATSDPRIKNQPQHF. Here the CDR3 DNA reads TGTGCCACCAGTGACCCTCGGATAAAAAATCAGCCCCAGCATTTT.

This clonotype was found a few times. The chain recombines TRBV5-4 with TRBJ2-7, with 8 bases that match TRBD1. Germline CDR1 and CDR2: SGHNT and YYREEE (reference sequence). The CDR3 length is 14 residues. V shed 2 bases, J shed 1 base, and the junction held 2 bases outside the gene matches. This CDR3 is CASSFQGASYEQYV. The CDR3, as DNA: TGTGCCAGCAGCTTTCAGGGGGCGTCCTACGAGCAGTACGTC.

The sample holds many counts of this clonotype. The chain couples TRBV5-4 to TRBJ2-6; D is ambiguous. Trimming took 5 bases from V and 0 from J, leaving 9 bases between them. Germline V gene sequence: CDR1 SGHNT, CDR2 YYREEE (reference sequence). CDR3 length equals 15 residues. The CDR3 bases are TGTGCCAGCAGTGTCGGCGGCTCTGGGGCCAACGTCCTGACTTTC. Translating it yields CASSVGGSGANVLTF.

This clonotype was picked up many times. This chain links TRBV9 with TRBJ2-3; D not resolved. The germline gives CDR1 SGDLS, CDR2 YYNGEE. CDR3 size: 16 residues. V was pared by 0 bases and J by 1 base, with 12 bases between. CDR3 sequence: CASSVGYDPGTDTQYF. In nucleotides, the CDR3 is TGTGCCAGCAGCGTAGGGTACGACCCGGGCACAGATACGCAGTATTTT.

This clonotype has a handful of counts. The chain employs TRBV7-2 and TRBJ2-2; D remains ambiguous. This CDR3 spans 16 amino acids. Deletions cut 1 base from V and 0 bases from J, with 9 bases between. Germline CDR1 reads SGHTA; CDR2 reads FQGNSA. The CDR3 spells CASSLGRLANTGELFF. CDR3 nucleotides: TGTGCCAGCAGCTTAGGCCGCCTCGCGAACACCGGGGAGCTGTTTTTT.

This clonotype was counted a few times. CDR3 nucleotides: TGCAGTGCCGGGAGCTCCTATAATTCACCCCTCCACTTT. Its translation is CSAGSSYNSPLHF. The chain joins TRBV20-1 to TRBJ1-6; D not resolved. CDR3 size: 13 residues. Germline CDR1 DFQATT, CDR2 SNEGSKA (reference sequence). V lost 6 bases to trimming and J lost 0 bases, with 6 bases between them.